These T cell receptor beta chains were read from a single sample in a study of monozygotic twins with inflammatory bowel disease. TCRdb reprocessed the 5' RACE reads, with one entry per CDR3 protein and no DNA. The table gives some 170,000 distinct CDR3 sequences; the top ten clones make up 2.4% of it. The sequencing input was blood. These receptors were taken from a human donor with ulcerative colitis or Crohn's disease, or a healthy co-twin of an affected twin (not recorded which). Both conserved end residues are part of each CDR3.

>15|TRBJ2-7|TRBV19
CASSMAGADYYEQYF
>16|TRBJ2-7|TRBV20-1
CSAAPLAGGPSYEQYF
>16|TRBJ2-1|TRBV7-8
CASSSFIGIFYNEQFF
>15|TRBJ1-4|TRBV5-1
CASSLSPGVDEKLFF
>12|TRBJ2-2|TRBV28
CASKGLTGELFF
>18|TRBJ1-1|TRBV4-1
CASSQGLGQGGLNTEAFF
>14|TRBJ1-6|TRBV20-1
CSARDQGVDSPLHF
>15|TRBJ2-1|TRBV7-2
CASSLWGTGNNEQFF
>17|TRBJ2-1|TRBV18
CASSPPATGGRGNEQFF
>12|TRBJ2-1|TRBV5-6
CASSSTGGEQFF
>12|TRBJ2-5|TRBV7-9
CASSPDQETQYF
>15|TRBJ2-5|TRBV7-9
CASSLGIQGQETQYF
>16|TRBJ2-5|TRBV28
CASSDSGTGRGETQYF
>15|TRBJ2-1|TRBV4-1
CASSYGRDSSDEQFF
>15|TRBJ2-7|TRBV5-4
CASSLGLLGSYEQYF
>13|TRBJ1-2|TRBV7-2
CASSLGPNYGYTF
>16|TRBJ2-3|TRBV27
CASSLSPGGGTDTQYF
>14|TRBJ1-1|TRBV7-9
CASSDKTGATEAFF
>14|TRBJ2-3|TRBV7-3
CASSPSGELDTQYF
>11|TRBJ1-2|TRBV20-1
CSAQGWNGYTF
>16|TRBJ2-2|TRBV5-1
CASSRTSPDAAGELFF
>15|TRBJ2-2|TRBV10-3
CASTGTSDGTGELFF
>15|TRBJ1-6|TRBV5-6
CASSLEVRKNSPLHF
>13|TRBJ2-5|TRBV2
CAGAGRTQETQYF
>14|TRBJ2-3|TRBV7-6
CASSYSGGTDTQYF
>19|TRBJ2-2|TRBV10-3
CAISPGLAGYEGGSGELFF
>16|TRBJ2-1|TRBV5-1
CASTFSAGPRYNEQFF
>14|TRBJ2-7|TRBV4-3
CASSLGLDSYEQYF
>12|TRBJ2-3|TRBV5-1
CASSLTTDTQYF
>15|TRBJ2-5|TRBV7-2
CASSPGVQGQETQYF
>15|TRBJ2-3|TRBV7-9
CASSLSSAHFRTQYF
>14|TRBJ2-6|TRBV2
CASTGSSGANVLTF
>15|TRBJ2-7|TRBV29-1
CSVVKGLAGSYEQYF
>13|TRBJ2-5|TRBV20-1
CSAREFTGGTQYF
>14|TRBJ2-3|TRBV27
CASSPAYFTDTQYF
>13|TRBJ1-1|TRBV13
CASSLGGQGKAFF
>16|TRBJ2-7|TRBV18
CASSPPTGVGDHEQYF